This T cell receptor (beta chain) came from a study of T cell responses to AZD1222 COVID-19 vaccine. This clone was detected only a few times. The sample holds other DNA sequences that translate to the same CDR3. The repertoire was sequenced with immunoSEQ multiplex PCR; TCRdb's copy has only in-frame clones and lacks some. The sample carries some 150,000 clones, over 80% recorded once. The CDR3 has 13 amino acids. Per the germline V gene, CDR1 is SGHDN and CDR2 is FVKESK. Deletions cut 3 bases from V and 1 base from J, with 6 bases between. The source material was peripheral blood, sampled 28 days after the second AZD1222 dose. The chain employs TRBV14 and TRBJ1-1, with D hard to call. The clonotype was recovered from an adult who received the AZD1222 COVID-19 vaccine. As DNA, the CDR3 is TGTGCCAGCAGCCAGGGTTGGAACACTGAAGCTTTCTTT. Its translation is CASSQGWNTEAFF.